The 28 T cell receptor beta chains below come from one sample, sequenced in a study of lung T cells in sarcoidosis with Löfgren's syndrome. TCRdb processed the reads anew with MiXCR; each CDR3 protein has one entry. This sample has roughly 63,000 distinct CDR3 sequences; about 20% occur once, and the top ten carry about 2%. The specimen was CD4+ T cells from PBMCs. The receptor set was obtained from a human donor with sarcoidosis (Löfgren's syndrome or another form), or a control subject (not recorded which).

This clonotype has at least ten counts. J is TRBJ1-6 and V is TRBV3-1; D perhaps matches TRBD1 (5 bases). This CDR3 comprises 14 residues. Per the germline V gene, CDR1 is LGHDT and CDR2 is YNNKEL (reference sequence). V was trimmed by 4 bases and J by 6 bases, leaving 10 bases between them. This CDR3 is CASSPGRANSPLHF. The CDR3, as DNA: TGTGCCAGCAGCCCGGGACGGGCTAATTCACCCCTCCACTTT.

Only a few counts were recorded for this clonotype. The chain employs TRBV11-2 and TRBJ2-1; 8 nucleotides agree with TRBD2. Germline loops: CDR1 SGHAT, CDR2 FQNNGV. Germline trimming cut 5 bases from V and 5 bases from J; bases unmatched to any gene: 17. This CDR3 is 18 amino acids long. The CDR3 spells CASSRRTSPNTINNEQFF. DNA of the CDR3: TGTGCCAGCAGCCGACGGACTAGCCCAAATACAATTAACAATGAGCAGTTCTTC.

For this clonotype: This may stem from a read error, because a much larger clone lies one nucleotide away. The gene calls are TRBV4-2 and TRBJ2-1; D possibly corresponds to TRBD1 (5 bases). V lost 2 bases and J lost 8, with 19 bases in between. Germline V gene lookup returns CDR1 LGHNA and CDR2 YNFKEQ. CDR3 size: 16 residues. The CDR3 coding sequence is TGTGCCAGCAGCCAACCCAGGGCAGGGAAGGTCGATGAGCAGTTCTTC. Translation: CASSQPRAGKVDEQFF.

This clonotype showed up just a few times. The V gene is TRBV12-3 or TRBV12-4, the J gene TRBJ1-1; D not certain. The CDR3 spans 15 residues. V gave up 0 bases and J gave up 0 bases, with 8 bases separating them. The CDR3 here is CASSLASTVNTEAFF. In DNA form, the CDR3 reads TGTGCCAGCAGTTTAGCGTCGACGGTGAACACTGAAGCTTTCTTT.

This clonotype has a count of ten or more. The rearrangement joins TRBV29-1 to TRBJ2-1; TRBD2 might be the D (5 bases). The germline CDR1 and CDR2 sequences are SQVTM and ANQGSEA. Trimming removed 2 bases from V and 5 bases from J, with 10 bases in between. There are 13 residues in the CDR3. The CDR3 sequence is CSVERQRDNEQFF. DNA of the CDR3: TGCAGCGTTGAAAGGCAGAGGGACAATGAGCAGTTCTTC.

The table lists this clonotype with many counts. The rearrangement joins TRBV5-4 to TRBJ1-1; D gene unclear. This CDR3 comprises 12 residues. Germline V gives CDR1 SGHNT, CDR2 YYREEE (reference sequence). V was clipped by 0 bases and J by 9 bases, with 9 bases between them. The chain's CDR3 is CASSLDRLQAFF. The CDR3 DNA reads as TGTGCCAGCAGCTTGGATAGGCTACAAGCTTTCTTT.

This clonotype appeared many times. This chain connects TRBV27 to TRBJ2-1; perhaps TRBD2 as D (5 bases). The germline CDR1 and CDR2 sequences are MNHEY and SMNVEV (reference sequence). The CDR3 contains 11 residues. Trimming took 2 bases from V and 13 from J, leaving 9 bases between them. CDR3 DNA: TGTGCCAGCAGTTTAGTGGGGAGACAGTTCTTC. This encodes CASSLVGRQFF.

This clonotype occurred many times. The V call is TRBV27, the J call TRBJ2-7, with a weak D call TRBD2 (5 bases). In germline, CDR1 is MNHEY, CDR2 SMNVEV (reference sequence). The CDR3 extends over 13 amino acids. Deletions cut 6 bases from V and 3 bases from J, with 12 bases between. This chain's CDR3 is CASSTRRGYEQYF. The CDR3 coding sequence is TGTGCCAGCAGCACCCGCCGGGGCTACGAGCAGTACTTC.

This clonotype was seen at least ten times. The chain has TRBV12-3 or TRBV12-4 and TRBJ1-1; possibly TRBD1 for D (5 bases). Trimming took off 5 bases at V and 11 bases at J, with 24 bases between the two ends. The CDR3 spans 15 residues. CDR3 sequence reads: CASSGGIGAMYLAFF. The CDR3 bases are TGTGCCAGCAGTGGCGGAATCGGGGCGATGTACTTGGCTTTCTTT.

This clonotype was recorded at least ten times. The J gene is TRBJ2-3, the V gene TRBV12-3 or TRBV12-4; D is unclear. The CDR3 length is 15 residues. Between the trimmed V and J ends, which lost 6 bases and 1 base, there was a span of 14 bases. The CDR3 DNA follows: TGTGCCAGCAGCCCAACAGCGTTCCGCACAGATACGCAGTATTTT. It yields the protein CASSPTAFRTDTQYF.

The V gene is TRBV5-1, the J gene TRBJ2-1; D gene unclear. Germline-derived CDR1 and CDR2 are SGHRS and YFSETQ. Deletions cut 2 bases from V and 8 bases from J, with 11 bases between. This CDR3 is 13 amino acids long. CDR3 nucleotides: TGCGCCAGCAGCTTATTATCGCGAGATGAGCAGTTCTTC. Translated, it gives CASSLLSRDEQFF. Full variable domain (missing parts from reference TRBV5-1 and TRBJ2-1): KAGVTQTPRYLIKTRGQQVTLSCSPISGHRSVSWYQQTPGQGLQFLFEYFSETQRNKGNFPGRFSGRQFSNSRSEMNVSTLELGDSALYLCASSLLSRDEQFFGPGTRLTVL.

This clonotype was detected a few times. The chain employs TRBV11-3 and TRBJ2-3, with D hard to call. Germline-derived CDR1 and CDR2 are SGHNT and YENEEA. V was cut by 5 bases and J by 0 bases, with 9 bases left in between. CDR3 size: 14 residues. CDR3 residues: CASSTTASTDTQYF. The CDR3 region has the DNA TGTGCCAGCAGCACGACGGCTAGCACAGATACGCAGTATTTT.

This clonotype has ten or more counts. This sequence joins TRBV20-1 and TRBJ2-5; 8 bases map to TRBD1. V gave up 0 bases and J gave up 2 bases; unmatched junction bases: 8. CDR1 is DFQATT and CDR2 is SNEGSKA in the germline V gene (reference sequence). This CDR3 spans 16 amino acids. The CDR3 loop reads CSARDLVQGVQETQYF. The CDR3 nucleotides are TGCAGTGCTAGAGATCTGGTACAGGGGGTACAAGAGACCCAGTACTTC.

This clonotype was detected a few times. The chain recombines TRBV2 with TRBJ1-1; 8 bases map to TRBD1. V trimming: 11 bases; J trimming: 6 bases; junction bases outside the gene matches: 8. The germline V gene has CDR1 SNHLY and CDR2 FYNNEI. The CDR3 contains 12 residues. CDR3 coding DNA: TGTGCCGTAGACAGGGGAGGGCCTGAAGCTTTCTTT. Protein: CAVDRGGPEAFF.

This clonotype has ten or more counts. The chain combines TRBV7-9 with TRBJ2-4; D unresolved. Germline CDR1 SEHNR, CDR2 FQNEAQ (reference sequence). The CDR3 is 15 amino acids. V lost 0 bases, J lost 4 bases, and 10 bases lay in between. The CDR3 protein is CASSLASSLKNIQYF. The DNA for the CDR3 is TGTGCCAGCAGCTTAGCCAGCAGTCTAAAAAACATTCAGTACTTC.

The rearrangement joins TRBV19 to TRBJ2-7; D may be TRBD2 (5 bases). The CDR3 consists of 16 residues. V lost 5 bases to trimming and J lost 0 bases, with 17 bases between them. Looked up from germline, CDR1 is LNHDA and CDR2 is SQIVND (reference sequence). CDR3 bases: TGTGCCAGTAGTCTTAAGACGACGGGAATCTCCTACGAGCAGTACTTC. It encodes CASSLKTTGISYEQYF.

V gene TRBV12-5 combines with J gene TRBJ2-1, with D tentatively TRBD2 (5 bases). Trimming cost V 1 base and J 0 bases, with 13 bases left between them. Germline V gives CDR1 LGHNT, CDR2 FRNRAP. CDR3 length: 17 amino acids. The CDR3 is CASGLEASWSSYNEQFF. CDR3 nucleotide sequence: TGTGCTAGTGGTTTGGAGGCTAGCTGGAGCTCCTACAATGAGCAGTTCTTC.

The chain is built from TRBV5-1 and TRBJ2-5; TRBD2 matches at 7 bases. The CDR3 totals 14 residues. Germline loops: CDR1 SGHRS, CDR2 YFSETQ. The junction had 6 bases not matched to a gene; V was cut back by 4 bases and J by 3 bases. CDR3 residues: CASSGGGYKETQYF. CDR3 DNA: TGCGCCAGCAGCGGGGGGGGGTATAAAGAGACCCAGTACTTC.

This clonotype qualifies as medium-sized. The rearrangement joins TRBV6-6 to TRBJ2-7; D not resolved. V gave up 2 bases and J gave up 3 bases, with 14 bases separating them. Looked up from germline, CDR1 is MNHNY and CDR2 is SVGAGI (reference sequence). This CDR3 contains 15 residues. The CDR3 coding sequence is TGTGCCAGCAGTTACATACAGAAGCGACGCTACGAGCAGTACGTC. It is translated as CASSYIQKRRYEQYV.

This chain connects TRBV11-2 to TRBJ1-1; D gene unclear. V lost 3 bases to trimming and J lost 5 bases, with 19 bases between them. Germline V gives CDR1 SGHAT, CDR2 FQNNGV. CDR3 size: 16 residues. CDR3 sequence: CASSFDRAARRTEAFF. The CDR3 region has the DNA TGTGCCAGCAGCTTTGACCGGGCCGCGAGGAGGACTGAAGCTTTCTTT.

The chain is built from TRBV4-1 and TRBJ1-5, with D maybe TRBD1 (5 bases). The germline V gene encodes CDR1 MGHRA and CDR2 YSYEKL. This CDR3 has 15 amino acids. Trimming took off 1 base at V and 7 bases at J, with 14 bases between the two ends. CDR3 amino acids: CASSQGAGDGQPQHF. The CDR3 nucleotides are TGCGCCAGCAGCCAAGGAGCGGGGGATGGCCAGCCCCAGCATTTT.

The V and J genes are TRBV3-1 and TRBJ1-1; D is undetermined. V was trimmed by 1 base and J by 0 bases, leaving 27 bases between them. Germline V lookup: CDR1 LGHDT, CDR2 YNNKEL (reference sequence). The CDR3 has 21 amino acids. CDR3 DNA: TGTGCCAGCAGCCAAGTAAGGCAGAGACGTCCAGAAGTCTCCATGAACACTGAAGCTTTCTTT. Translated, it gives CASSQVRQRRPEVSMNTEAFF.

The rearrangement links TRBV5-1 to TRBJ1-1, with TRBD1 as a possible D gene (6 bases). Germline assignment: CDR1 SGHRS and CDR2 YFSETQ. The germline V and J ends were trimmed by 1 base and 2 bases, with 9 bases remaining between them. The CDR3 has 14 residues. This CDR3 reads CASSLTGHNTEAFF. In nucleotides, the CDR3 is TGCGCCAGCAGCTTGACGGGACACAACACTGAAGCTTTCTTT.

This clonotype was detected many times. The rearrangement uses TRBV20-1 and TRBJ1-1; D is possibly TRBD1 (5 bases). Germline V gives CDR1 DFQATT, CDR2 SNEGSKA (reference sequence). V lost 5 bases and J 7 bases, leaving 20 bases between the germline ends. This CDR3 is 14 amino acids long. CDR3 in DNA: TGCAGTGCTCTGAGGAGTACGGGGCGAAATGAAGCTTTCTTT. Residues: CSALRSTGRNEAFF.

This clonotype was seen at least ten times. The V gene is TRBV7-9, the J gene TRBJ2-1, with TRBD2 identical over 8 bases. Looked up from germline, CDR1 is SEHNR and CDR2 is FQNEAQ (reference sequence). There are 16 residues in the CDR3. The junction had 6 bases not matched to a gene; V was cut back by 5 bases and J by 0 bases. The CDR3 DNA is TGTGCCAGCAGCCGGACTAGCCAGAGCTCCTACAATGAGCAGTTCTTC. Translated: CASSRTSQSSYNEQFF.

This clonotype was counted a single time. This clone may be a read error of a much larger clone one base away. Because the CDR3 is missing its conserved closing phenylalanine or tryptophan, this is likely a read error. The chain is built from TRBV27 and TRBJ2-3; 9 nucleotides align to TRBD1. The CDR3 sequence is 16 residues long. Germline assignment: CDR1 MNHEY and CDR2 SMNVEV (reference sequence). With V trimmed by 2 bases and J by 2 bases, 5 bases remained unmatched. CDR3 in DNA: TGTGCCAGCAGTTTAAAAGGACAGGGGTACACAGATACGCAGTATTCT. Its protein is CASSLKGQGYTDTQYS.

This clonotype was found a few times. This sequence joins TRBV19 and TRBJ1-5; 9 positions agree with TRBD1. Trimming took 6 bases from V and 4 from J; bases not matched to a gene: 7. Germline V gene lookup returns CDR1 LNHDA and CDR2 SQIVND (reference sequence). The CDR3 sequence is 15 residues long. CDR3 sequence (DNA): TGTGCCAGTAGGCAGGACAGGGGTGGGAATCAGCCCCAGCATTTT. This sequence encodes CASRQDRGGNQPQHF.

About this clonotype itself: This clone may be a read error of a much larger clone one base away. This chain uses TRBV20-1 with TRBJ2-3, with a possible D match to TRBD1 (5 bases). The end of the DNA is better explained by TRBJ1-5, so the J call may be wrong. The CDR3 has 14 residues. CDR1 and CDR2 from the germline V gene are DFQATT and SNEGSKA (reference sequence). The CDR3 bases are TGCAGTGCGAGAAGACAGCTTAGCACAGATACGCAGCATTTT. It translates to CSARRQLSTDTQHF.